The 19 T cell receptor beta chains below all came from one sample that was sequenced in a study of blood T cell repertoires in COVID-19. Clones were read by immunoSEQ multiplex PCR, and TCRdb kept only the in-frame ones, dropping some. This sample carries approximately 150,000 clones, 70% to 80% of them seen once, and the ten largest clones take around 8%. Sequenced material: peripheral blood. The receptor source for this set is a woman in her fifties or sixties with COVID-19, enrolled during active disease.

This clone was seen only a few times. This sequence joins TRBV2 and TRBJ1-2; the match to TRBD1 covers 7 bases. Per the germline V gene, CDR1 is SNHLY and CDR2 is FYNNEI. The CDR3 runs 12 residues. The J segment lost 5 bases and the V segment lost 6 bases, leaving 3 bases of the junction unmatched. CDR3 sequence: CASRGQRYGYTF. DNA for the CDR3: TGTGCCAGCAGGGGACAGCGGTATGGCTACACCTTC.

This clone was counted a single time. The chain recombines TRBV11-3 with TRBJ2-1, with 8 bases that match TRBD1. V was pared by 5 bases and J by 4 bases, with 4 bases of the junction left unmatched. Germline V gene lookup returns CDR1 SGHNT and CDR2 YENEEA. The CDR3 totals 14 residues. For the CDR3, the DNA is TGTGCCAGCAGCCCGGGACAGGAATACAATGAGCAGTTCTTC. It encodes CASSPGQEYNEQFF. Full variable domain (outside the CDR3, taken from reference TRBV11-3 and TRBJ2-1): EAGVVQSPRYKIIEKKQPVAFWCNPISGHNTLYWYLQNLGQGPELLIRYENEEAVDDSQLPKDRFSAERLKGVDSTLKIQPAELGDSAVYLCASSPGQEYNEQFFGPGTRLTVL.

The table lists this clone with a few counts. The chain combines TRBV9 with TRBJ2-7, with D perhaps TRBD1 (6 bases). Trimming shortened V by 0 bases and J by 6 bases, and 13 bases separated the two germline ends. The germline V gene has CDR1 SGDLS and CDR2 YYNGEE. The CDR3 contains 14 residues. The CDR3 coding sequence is TGTGCCAGCAGCGTAGGGGGGCCTACGAGCGAGCAGTACTTC. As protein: CASSVGGPTSEQYF.

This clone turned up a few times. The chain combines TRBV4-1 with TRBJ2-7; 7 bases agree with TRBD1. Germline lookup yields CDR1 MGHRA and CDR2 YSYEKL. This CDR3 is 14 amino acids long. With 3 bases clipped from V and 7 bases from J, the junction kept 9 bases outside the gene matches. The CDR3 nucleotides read TGCGCCAGCAGCCACGCTAAACAGGGGCAGGAGCAGTACGTC. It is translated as CASSHAKQGQEQYV.

CDR3 loop: CASSDRPNQPQHF. In DNA, the CDR3 is TGTGCCAGCAGTGACAGACCAAATCAGCCCCAGCATTTT. The chain employs TRBV28 and TRBJ1-5, with D possibly matching TRBD1 (5 bases). V was pared by 5 bases and J by 4 bases, with 9 bases between. CDR1 is MDHEN and CDR2 is SYDVKM in the germline V gene. The CDR3 contains 13 residues.

CDR3 region: CASSSDRAGNQPQHF. Written as DNA, the CDR3 is TGTGCCAGCAGTTCGGACAGGGCAGGCAATCAGCCCCAGCATTTT. This rearrangement joins TRBV28 to TRBJ1-5; 8 nucleotides agree with TRBD1. The CDR3 consists of 15 residues. CDR1 MDHEN and CDR2 SYDVKM come from the germline V gene. V was pared by 4 bases and J by 2 bases, with 4 bases of the junction left unmatched. The entire variable domain, with the rest obtained from reference TRBV28 and TRBJ1-5, is as follows: DVKVTQSSRYLVKRTGEKVFLECVQDMDHENMFWYRQDPGLGLRLIYFSYDVKMKEKGDIPEGYSVSREKKERFSLILESASTNQTSMYLCASSSDRAGNQPQHFGDGTRLSIL.

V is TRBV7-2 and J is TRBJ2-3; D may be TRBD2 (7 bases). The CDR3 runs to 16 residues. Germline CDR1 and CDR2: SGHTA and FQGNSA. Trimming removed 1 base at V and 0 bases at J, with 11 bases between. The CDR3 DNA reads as TGTGCCAGCAGCTTAGTCGAGGGGGGGAGCACAGATACGCAGTATTTT. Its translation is CASSLVEGGSTDTQYF.

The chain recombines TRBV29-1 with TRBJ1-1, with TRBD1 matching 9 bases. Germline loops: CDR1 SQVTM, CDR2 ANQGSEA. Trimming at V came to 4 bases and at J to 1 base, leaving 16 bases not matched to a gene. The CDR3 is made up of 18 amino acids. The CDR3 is CSVVISPGQGSPNTEAFF. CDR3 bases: TGCAGCGTTGTGATTAGTCCGGGACAGGGCTCTCCGAACACTGAAGCTTTCTTT.

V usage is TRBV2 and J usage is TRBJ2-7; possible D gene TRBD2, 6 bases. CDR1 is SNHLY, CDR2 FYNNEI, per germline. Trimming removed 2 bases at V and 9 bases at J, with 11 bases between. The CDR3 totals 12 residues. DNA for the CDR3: TGTGCCAGCAGTGAAATAGCGGTACTGCAGTACGTC. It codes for CASSEIAVLQYV.

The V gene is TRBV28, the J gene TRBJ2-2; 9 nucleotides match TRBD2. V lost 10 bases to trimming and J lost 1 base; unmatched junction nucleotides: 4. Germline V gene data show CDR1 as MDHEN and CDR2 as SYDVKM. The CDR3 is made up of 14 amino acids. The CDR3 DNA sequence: TGTGCCACCGATAGCGGGGGGAACACCGGGGAGCTGTTTTTT. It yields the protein CATDSGGNTGELFF.

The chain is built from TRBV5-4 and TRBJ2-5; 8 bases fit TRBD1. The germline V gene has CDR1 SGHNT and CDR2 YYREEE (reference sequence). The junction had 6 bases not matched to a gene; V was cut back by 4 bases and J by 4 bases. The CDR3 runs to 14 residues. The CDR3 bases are TGTGCCAGCAGCGCGTGGGACAGGAGAGAGACCCAGTACTTC. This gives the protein CASSAWDRRETQYF. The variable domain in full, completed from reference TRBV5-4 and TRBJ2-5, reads ETGVTQSPTHLIKTRGQQVTLRCSSQSGHNTVSWYQQALGQGPQFIFQYYREEENGRGNFPPRFSGLQFPNYSSELNVNALELDDSALYLCASSAWDRRETQYFGPGTRLLVL.

CDR3 nucleotides: TGTGCCAGCAGTTCGACTAGCGGGATAGCCAAAAACATTCAGTACTTC. It yields the protein CASSSTSGIAKNIQYF. The V gene is TRBV6-6, the J gene TRBJ2-4; 11 bases align to TRBD2. V shed 4 bases and J 0 bases; nucleotides not matched to a gene: 2. CDR1 is MNHNY and CDR2 is SVGAGI in the germline V gene (reference sequence). This CDR3 is 16 amino acids long.

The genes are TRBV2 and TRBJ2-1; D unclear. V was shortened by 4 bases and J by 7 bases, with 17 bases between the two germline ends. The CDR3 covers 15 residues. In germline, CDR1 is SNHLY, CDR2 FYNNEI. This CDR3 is CASSGRGSNRNEQFF. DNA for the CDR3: TGTGCCAGCAGTGGGAGAGGATCAAATAGGAATGAGCAGTTCTTC.

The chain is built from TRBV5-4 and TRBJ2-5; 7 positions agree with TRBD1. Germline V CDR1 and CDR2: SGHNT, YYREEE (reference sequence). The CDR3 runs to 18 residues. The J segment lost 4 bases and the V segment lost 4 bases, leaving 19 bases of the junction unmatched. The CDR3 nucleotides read TGTGCCAGCAGCCCCCAGTTAAAGACAGGGATAAATATAGAGACCCAGTACTTC. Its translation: CASSPQLKTGINIETQYF.

DNA for the CDR3: TGTGCCAGCAGCCGACTAGAGGGACACTACGAGCAGTACTTC. Protein product: CASSRLEGHYEQYF. This chain links TRBV7-8 with TRBJ2-7; D may correspond to TRBD1 or TRBD2 (6 bases each). The CDR3 consists of 14 residues. The V gene's germline CDR1 is SGHVS and CDR2 FQNEAQ. The V end lost 5 bases, the J end lost 3 bases, and 14 bases lay between the germline ends.

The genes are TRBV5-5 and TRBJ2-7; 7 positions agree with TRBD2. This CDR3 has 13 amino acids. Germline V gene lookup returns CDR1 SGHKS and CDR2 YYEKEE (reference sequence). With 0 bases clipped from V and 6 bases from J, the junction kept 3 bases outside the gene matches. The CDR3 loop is CASSLVGGGEQYV. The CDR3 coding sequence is TGTGCCAGCAGCTTGGTTGGGGGGGGCGAGCAGTACGTC.

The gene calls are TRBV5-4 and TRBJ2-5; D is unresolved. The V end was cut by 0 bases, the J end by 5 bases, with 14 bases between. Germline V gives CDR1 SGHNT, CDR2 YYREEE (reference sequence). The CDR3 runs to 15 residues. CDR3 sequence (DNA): TGTGCCAGCAGCTTGGTCCCGATGGCCACGGAGACCCAGTACTTC. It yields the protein CASSLVPMATETQYF.

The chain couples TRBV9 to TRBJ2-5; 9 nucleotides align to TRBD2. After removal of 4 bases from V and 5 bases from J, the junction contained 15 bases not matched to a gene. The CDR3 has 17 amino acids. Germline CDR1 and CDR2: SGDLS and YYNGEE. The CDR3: CASSPGVAGVSVETQYF. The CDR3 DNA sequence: TGTGCCAGCAGCCCTGGGGTAGCGGGGGTATCGGTTGAGACCCAGTACTTC.

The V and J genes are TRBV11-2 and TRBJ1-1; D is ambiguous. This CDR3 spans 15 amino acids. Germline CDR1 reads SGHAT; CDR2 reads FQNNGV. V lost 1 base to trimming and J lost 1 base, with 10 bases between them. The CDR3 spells CASSLAPQSNTEAFF. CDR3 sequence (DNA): TGTGCCAGCAGCTTAGCGCCACAGTCGAACACTGAAGCTTTCTTT. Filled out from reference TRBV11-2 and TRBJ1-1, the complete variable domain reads EAGVAQSPRYKIIEKRQSVAFWCNPISGHATLYWYQQILGQGPKLLIQFQNNGVVDDSQLPKDRFSAERLKGVDSTLKIQPAKLEDSAVYLCASSLAPQSNTEAFFGQGTRLTVV.